This entry describes one T cell receptor beta chain. The sample holds a few counts of this clone. This receptor's antigen is unknown. Base-call qualities are not available, and no considerably larger clone is one nucleotide away. Per the publication, the time point label means: week 11, during vaccination. A 20-mer mutant IDH1 peptide at 300 micrograms in Montanide made up each vaccine dose, which was injected subcutaneously together with topical imiquimod. Donors had newly diagnosed WHO grade 3 or 4 IDH1-mutant astrocytomas with loss of nuclear ATRX. The samples were drawn from NOA16, a multicentre, single-arm, open-label phase I trial in Germany that tested a mutant IDH1 peptide vaccine in humans for the first time. Genomic DNA for TCRB sequencing was extracted from EDTA blood using the DNeasy Blood and Tissue Kit. This entry belongs to a study of a mutant IDH1 vaccine in newly diagnosed glioma (dated by TCRdb to the early 2020s). Broadly, across the study: Patients were given eight vaccinations, in weeks 1, 3, 5, 7, 11, 15, 19 and 23, which matched visits V03 through V10. Longitudinal TCRB deep sequencing was performed for about two dozen treated patients wherever samples were available for exploratory analyses. Of the roughly 30 treated patients, around 60% were male and about 40% were female, and a mean age of 40.4 years was recorded. Vaccination started 4-6 weeks after radiotherapy alone, or was given together with temozolomide cycles in the groups whose treatment included chemotherapy. Prior to enrollment, standard therapy consisting of radiotherapy alone, temozolomide alone, or radiochemotherapy with temozolomide had been administered to patients, with the combination being received by most patients. Peripheral blood was collected at six visits: V03 (baseline), V05, V07, V10, V12 and V13.

In the germline V gene, CDR1 corresponds to SGHRS and CDR2 to YFSETQ. The CDR3 numbers 15 residues from cysteine through phenylalanine. The read is trimmed to its CDR3 DNA, 45 bases read in frame from base 1. Trimming takes 4 bases off V and 3 bases off J; junction bases not matched to a gene: 10. The library was generated by the immunoSEQ multiplex PCR assay. Following the manufacturer's protocol, the hsTCRB Kit was used to amplify rearranged TCR beta chain sequences. TCRB libraries were sequenced on an Illumina MiSeq. Processing in the source paper ran as follows. Demultiplexing, trimming and gene mapping were performed with the kit vendor's proprietary platform. TCRdb carries this immuneACCESS record with in-frame sequences only. Its versions omit some clonotypes, under half of them owing to an unresolved V gene in the studies checked, with the rest unexplained. For V, J and clone size, that table is used; D and trimming come from the DNA. Across this sample there are under 65,000 clones, with about four fifths seen only once. Approximately 6.1% of the sample is held by the ten biggest clonotypes.

What the research found in general, with its limitations: Selection of PBMC samples for TCRB deep sequencing was based on availability. Changes in the top peripheral T cell clonotypes picked up by TCRB sequencing did not appear to be linked to pseudoprogression. Vaccine-induced immune responses across multiple MHC alleles were detected in approximately 94% of patients. The authors stated that sample limitations prevented analyses of patient blood samples from being reproduced.

The sequence joins TRBV5-1 to TRBJ2-7, with 7 junctional bases fitting TRBD1. The specimen was PBMCs, collected from a glioma patient whose treatment included an IDH1 peptide vaccine. This TCR derives from a man in his fifties or sixties with glioma. The CDR3 corresponds to CASSATPGQSYEQYF. At the DNA level, the sequence is TGCGCCAGCAGCGCCACCCCGGGACAGAGCTACGAGCAGTACTTC.